This TCR beta chain is drawn from a study of Graves' ophthalmopathy and Graves' hyperthyroidism. This clonotype was observed many times. The study amplified TCR beta CDR3 regions using RNA transcripts. In the first round, RT-PCR was carried out with HTBI primers, and a multiplex PCR formed the second round. Via MiXCR, TCRdb re-called the multiplex PCR reads, giving one row per CDR3 protein. This sample has hundreds of thousands of distinct CDR3 sequences, with over 40% found just once. Looked up from germline, CDR1 is SEHNR and CDR2 is FQNEAQ (reference sequence). The CDR3 length is 14 residues. V was shortened by 10 bases and J by 1 base, with 17 bases between the two germline ends.

The V and J genes are TRBV7-9 and TRBJ2-7; D is perhaps TRBD2 (7 bases). The sequence came from an adult man with Graves' ophthalmopathy. Input material: peripheral blood. The CDR3 loop is CATGGRPLSYEQYF. CDR3 coding DNA: TGTGCCACGGGGGGCAGACCGCTTTCCTACGAGCAGTACTTC. Based on the CDR3 plus reference TRBV7-9 and TRBJ2-7, the full variable domain is DTGVSQNPRHKITKRGQNVTFRCDPISEHNRLYWYRQTLGQGPEFLTYFQNEAQLEKSRLLSDRFSAERPKGSFSTLEIQRTEQGDSAMYLCATGGRPLSYEQYFGPGTRLTVT.